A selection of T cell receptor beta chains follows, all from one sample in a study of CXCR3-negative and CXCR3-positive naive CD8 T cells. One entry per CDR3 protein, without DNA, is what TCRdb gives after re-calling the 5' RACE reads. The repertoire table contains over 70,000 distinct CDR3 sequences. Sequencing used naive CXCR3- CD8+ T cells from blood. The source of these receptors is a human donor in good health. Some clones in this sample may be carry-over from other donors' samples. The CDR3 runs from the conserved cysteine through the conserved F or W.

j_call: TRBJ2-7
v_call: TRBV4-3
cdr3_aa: CASSQDNRFELPYEQYF

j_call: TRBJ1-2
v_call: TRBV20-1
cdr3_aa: CSASWDRAQTNYGYTF

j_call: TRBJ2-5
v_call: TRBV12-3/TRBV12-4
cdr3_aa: CASSLFLGQGYETQYF

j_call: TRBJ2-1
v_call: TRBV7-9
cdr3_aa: CASSLGANNEQFF

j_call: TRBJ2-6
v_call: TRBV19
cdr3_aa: CASSILDRGEAGANVLTF

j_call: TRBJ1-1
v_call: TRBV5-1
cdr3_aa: CASSKGGTEAFF

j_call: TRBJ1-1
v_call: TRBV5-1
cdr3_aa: CASSPGTDLLPEAFF

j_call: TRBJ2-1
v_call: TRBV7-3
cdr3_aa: CASRGQGYNEQFF

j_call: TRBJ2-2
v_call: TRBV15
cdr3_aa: CATSRDRLAANTGELFF

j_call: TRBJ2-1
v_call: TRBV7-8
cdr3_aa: CASSHLGGAYNEQFF

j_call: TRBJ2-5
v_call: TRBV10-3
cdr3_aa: CAISEGVSSETQYF

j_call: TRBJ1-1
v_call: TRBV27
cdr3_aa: CASRNNREGNTEAFF

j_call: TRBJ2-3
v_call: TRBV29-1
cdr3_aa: CSVETGTGGFTDTQYF

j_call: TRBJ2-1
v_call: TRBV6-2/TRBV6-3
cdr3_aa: CASTETGTSGGRWQFF

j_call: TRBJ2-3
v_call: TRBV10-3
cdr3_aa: CASFDRGVIDTQYF

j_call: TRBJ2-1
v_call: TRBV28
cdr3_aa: CASASGIYNEQFF

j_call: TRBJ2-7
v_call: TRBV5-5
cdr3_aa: CASSFHPGQGDEQYF

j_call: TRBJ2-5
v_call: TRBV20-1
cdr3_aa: CSASHPELHENQETQYF

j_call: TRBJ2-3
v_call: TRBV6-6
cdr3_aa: CASSYGTSGTDTQYF

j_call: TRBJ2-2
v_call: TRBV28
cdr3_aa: CASTNRGPGELFF

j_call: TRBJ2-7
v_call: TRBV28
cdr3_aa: CASKRLSYEQYF

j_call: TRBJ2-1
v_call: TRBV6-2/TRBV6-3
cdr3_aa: CASSYSWTSGGPPSYNEQFF

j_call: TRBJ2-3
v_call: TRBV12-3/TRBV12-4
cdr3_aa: CASSLQSTDTQYF

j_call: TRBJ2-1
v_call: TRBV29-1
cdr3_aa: CSVEGQGAYNEQFF

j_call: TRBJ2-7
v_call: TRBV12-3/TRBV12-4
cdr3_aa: CASSLDVGRVYDIADEQYF

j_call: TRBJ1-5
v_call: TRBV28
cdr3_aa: CASSLGGRGNQPQHF

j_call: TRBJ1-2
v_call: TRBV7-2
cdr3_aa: CASSLFWTGSYGYTF

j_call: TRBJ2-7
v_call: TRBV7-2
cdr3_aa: CASSSYYRDEQYF